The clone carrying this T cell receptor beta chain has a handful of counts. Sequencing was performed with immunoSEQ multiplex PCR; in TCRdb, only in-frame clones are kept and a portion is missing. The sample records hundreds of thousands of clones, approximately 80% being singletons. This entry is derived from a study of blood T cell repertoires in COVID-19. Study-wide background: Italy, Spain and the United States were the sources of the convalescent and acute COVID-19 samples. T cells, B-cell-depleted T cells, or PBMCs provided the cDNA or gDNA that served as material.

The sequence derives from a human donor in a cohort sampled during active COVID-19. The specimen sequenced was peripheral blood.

The CDR3 DNA reads TGTGCCAGCAATCATTGGACAGGGGGTCAGCCCCAGCATTTT. It is translated as CASNHWTGGQPQHF. This chain uses TRBV28 with TRBJ1-5; TRBD1 matches 10 bases. The CDR3 loop spans 14 amino acids. Germline V lookup: CDR1 MDHEN, CDR2 SYDVKM. With 7 bases clipped from V and 6 bases from J, the junction kept 6 bases outside the gene matches.